These 5 T cell receptor beta chains were sequenced from one sample in a study of T-cell reconstitution after alpha-beta-depleted transplantation in children (dated by TCRdb to 2016 to 2018). To prepare the library, PCR was applied. The sequencer was an Illumina HiSeq 2500. TCR libraries were prepared with molecular barcoding, using unique molecular identifiers to normalize TCRbeta repertoire quantification. Starting from the raw public reads, TCRdb applied fastp trimming at Q25, assembled clones with MiXCR and retained in-frame beta chains. CDR3 protein duplicates are merged, each entry listing the most common genes and DNA. For this sample the table gives 600,000 to 700,000 distinct CDR3 sequences, of which approximately 17% were detected only once. The ten largest account for approximately 1% of the sample. Sequenced material: PBMCs from the stem cell graft donor, taken from the stem cell graft. Source of these receptors: a human donor who donated a stem cell graft to a child with acute myeloid leukemia.

The gene calls are TRBV7-6 and TRBJ2-3; TRBD1 agrees at 8 bases. The CDR3 runs 15 residues. V shed 5 bases and J 5 bases; nucleotides not matched to a gene: 9. CDR1 is SGHVS and CDR2 is FNYEAQ in the germline V gene. CDR3 residues: CASSPTGAVIDTQYF. The CDR3 nucleotides are TGTGCCAGCAGCCCGACAGGGGCGGTTATAGATACGCAGTATTTT.

This clonotype has more than one count but fewer than ten. The chain carries TRBV20-1 and TRBJ1-6, with D possibly matching TRBD1 (5 bases). From germline, CDR1 is DFQATT and CDR2 SNEGSKA (reference sequence). The CDR3 loop spans 16 amino acids. The V end lost 4 bases, the J end lost 4 bases, and 17 bases lay between the germline ends. The DNA for the CDR3 is TGCAGTGCTACGGACACCCGGGCTGGGTATAATTCACCCCTCCACTTT. Protein product: CSATDTRAGYNSPLHF.

This chain uses TRBV27 with TRBJ1-4, with 8 bases fitting TRBD1. With 6 bases clipped from V and 5 bases from J, the junction kept 17 bases outside the gene matches. Per germline, CDR1 MNHEY and CDR2 SMNVEV (reference sequence). The CDR3 sequence is 18 residues long. The CDR3 sequence is CASSSSTGDASLNEKLFF. The CDR3 DNA reads TGTGCCAGCAGCTCCTCGACAGGGGATGCTTCTTTAAATGAAAAACTGTTTTTT.

This clonotype was seen a handful of times. This chain joins TRBV5-1 and TRBJ2-7, with 9 bases aligning to TRBD2. There are 15 residues in the CDR3. Germline-derived CDR1 and CDR2 are SGHRS and YFSETQ. V lost 3 bases, J lost 0 bases, and 4 bases stayed unmatched. CDR3 region: CASSYLAGASYEQYF. DNA for the CDR3: TGCGCCAGCAGCTATTTAGCGGGGGCCTCCTACGAGCAGTACTTC. Complete variable domain (other parts from reference TRBV5-1 and TRBJ2-7): KAGVTQTPRYLIKTRGQQVTLSCSPISGHRSVSWYQQTPGQGLQFLFEYFSETQRNKGNFPGRFSGRQFSNSRSEMNVSTLELGDSALYLCASSYLAGASYEQYFGPGTRLTVT.

This clonotype was detected many times. The rearrangement uses TRBV7-2 and TRBJ2-7; D call uncertain. Germline loops: CDR1 SGHTA, CDR2 FQGNSA. CDR3 length: 12 residues. With 8 bases removed from V and 5 bases from J, the gap between germline ends came to 13 bases. The CDR3 is CASEGLQNEQYF. DNA for the CDR3: TGTGCCAGCGAAGGCCTTCAGAACGAGCAGTACTTC. The variable domain in full, completed from reference TRBV7-2 and TRBJ2-7, reads GAGVSQSPSNKVTEKGKDVELRCDPISGHTALYWYRQSLGQGLEFLIYFQGNSAPDKSGLPSDRFSAERTGGSVSTLTIQRTQQEDSAVYLCASEGLQNEQYFGPGTRLTVT.